This T cell receptor beta chain was sequenced during a study of cytomegalovirus exposure and HLA in healthy donors (dated by TCRdb to the late 2010s). For the study in its entirety: In an earlier analysis of approximately 500 of the donors, 276 Gb of sequence data and 117 million unique TCR beta sequences from about 179 million T cells were reported. An early release covering approximately 600 HLA-typed donors comprised 250 to 350 gigabases of sequencing data and some 79 million unique TCR sequences. Of the 300 to 500 genotyped donors, more than 75% were placed in the genetic ancestry cluster associated with self-reported Caucasian donors. The aim of the study was to test whether cataloging public T cell receptors could identify signatures of past pathogen exposure. Using immunosequencing, the study profiled T cell repertoires from 666 subjects and related those repertoires to cytomegalovirus serostatus. In addition to the first cohort of roughly 670 subjects, a separate validation cohort of about 120 different subjects was used. To predict cytomegalovirus infection status, the study combined high-throughput TCR immunosequencing, statistical association of individual TCRs with disease status, and machine learning. A later analysis re-examined previously published TCR beta repertoires from around 670 donors and added high-resolution HLA genotyping to investigate patterns of TCR occurrence. The later analysis used no new phenotypic data to find candidate immune exposures, relying instead on TCR beta sequences and their occurrence across donors. To decide whether each TCR beta V gene segment behaved as functional or pseudogenic, an earlier analysis of approximately 620 of the donors relied on high-throughput TCR beta sequencing. Donor age, sex, ethnicity and CMV serostatus were compiled alongside the repertoire data. A later genetic analysis took genome-wide SNP genotypes for about 60% of the roughly 670 donors and used that subset as a discovery cohort. Every discovery cohort repertoire had been produced on one sequencing platform. Both class I and class II loci were covered by HLA typing, at four-digit resolution. The number of typed donors differed by locus: roughly 629-640 for A, B, C, DRB1 and DQB1; 522 for DQA1; approximately 600 for DPA1; and some 450 for DPB1. Roughly 5 DR-DQ haplotypes were handled as single units for association and clustering because linkage in the cohort was strong. Among approximately 370 genotyped donors of the cohort, an average of roughly 230,000 unique TCR beta nucleotide sequences was sequenced per donor, of which about 18% were non-productive. Beyond this particular receptor, the publication reports: Because counts were too low, roughly 18 rarely observed V segments, including chromosome 9 orphons, were left out of the earlier analysis of 500 to 750 of the donors. For the cohort, immune exposure information was limited to CMV serostatus. The authors suggested that the approach could potentially be generalized to other disease states and immunological phenotypes. A later analysis found that TCR association rates varied across HLA loci, with DRB1 alleles showing the most associated TCRs and HLA-C alleles the fewest. A later genetic analysis associated a missense DCLRE1C variant with V-gene and J-gene trimming of TCR beta chains, and an independent cohort replicated the association. A later analysis associated about 17,000 TCR beta sequences with specific HLA alleles at a false discovery rate of 0.05. Most TCR sequences were observed very rarely across donors, whereas some public TCRs were present in many individuals. A total of about 150 TCR beta chains were listed by the study as associated with cytomegalovirus. In a later analysis, several top co-occurrence clusters were reported to appear linked to parvovirus B19, influenza, CMV and Epstein-Barr virus. A later analysis found that most CMV-associated TCR beta chains appeared HLA-restricted, with HLA associations seemingly driven largely by CMV exposure. Strong co-occurrence of HLA alleles, especially DR and DQ, made assigning TCR associations to individual alleles difficult. HLA typing was unavailable for some donors at each locus, so association tests used only the typed subset. An earlier analysis of some 560 of the donors showed that most TCR beta V segments appeared in productive rearrangements either about 90% or about 30% of the time, which broadly matched IMGT annotations. A further reported finding was that TCR beta sequences accurately predicted the HLA-A and HLA-B alleles for most subjects in the first cohort. Compared with equally common non-associated chains, HLA-associated TCR beta chains in a later analysis were more clonally expanded and had lower generation probabilities. A group of highly shared sequence variants was considered likely to be a technical artifact of the sequencing pipeline. In vitro tests confirmed that three of the cytomegalovirus-associated TCR beta chains recognize cytomegalovirus antigens. The classifier was reported to diagnose cytomegalovirus status with high specificity and sensitivity in both the original and validation cohorts. In a later genetic analysis, fewer N-insertions in productive TCRs were reported among donors in an Asian-associated ancestry cluster than the approximately 710-donor mean. Roughly uniform sequencing depth across donors was assumed in presence/absence analyses, although this assumption may not hold. Linkage disequilibrium might explain the correlated functional status among segregating V segments, but an unknown experimental factor could not be ruled out. This cohort had only TCR beta chains sequenced, and the lack of alpha or paired-chain data limited which features could be detected. Some IMGT-functional V segments, including TRBV6-2 and TRBV6-3, could not be distinguished by the 87-base-pair reads and were therefore excluded.

Of note for this clone: Its specific antigen is unknown. One base away there is no much larger clone; base qualities are not given.

In total, around 600 healthy bone marrow donors made up the cohort. Cohort members were all nominally healthy when sampled, although unrecorded immune exposures were likely present. The donor was CMV seropositive and belonged to the group of a few hundred seropositive cohort members. Each donor provided a peripheral blood sample, and peripheral blood mononuclear cells were used for TCR beta sequencing. Genomic DNA was extracted from the blood cell samples with the Qiagen DNeasy Blood Extraction Kit. The germline V gene (reference sequence) sets CDR1 to LNHDA and CDR2 to SQIVND. The CDR3 numbers 13 residues from cysteine through phenylalanine. The CDR3 DNA has 39 bases and is translated from base 1. V was cut back by 2 bases and J by 2 bases, leaving a gap of 6 bases between them. The method behind the library was the immunoSEQ multiplex PCR assay. For the multiplex PCR, a mixture combining 60 forward primers for TCR Vbeta segments and 13 reverse primers for TCR Jbeta segments was used. A multiplex PCR assay on genomic DNA amplified the CDR3 region of rearranged TCR beta genes. The Illumina HiSeq System was used to sequence the amplified TCR beta libraries as 87-base-pair reads. From the authors' description of their analysis: Across the 600 to 700 repertoires, a later analysis counted around 80 million unique TCR beta chains, 9.5 million to 13 million of which were shared by at least two donors. Raw reads were error-corrected and collapsed into unique sequences with a nearest-neighbor algorithm that merged closely related sequences to remove PCR and sequencing errors. Alignment of CDR3 sequences to IMGT reference sequences was used to assign V, D and J gene segments. Each retained sequence needed at least a six-nucleotide match to both a V gene segment and a J gene segment. A rearrangement was called productive if the CDR3 had no stop codons and remained in frame with V and J, and every other rearrangement was called non-productive. CDR3 was defined according to IMGT convention as the region running from the second conserved V-encoded cysteine to the conserved J-encoded phenylalanine. The earlier analysis of roughly 590 of the donors excluded any sequence lacking an unambiguous match to a single V gene segment. In an earlier analysis of some 590 of the donors, a V segment was called functional when productive rearrangements were above 56.7%, and segregating when the standard deviation between donors exceeded 5%. A statistical classification framework was built for diagnosing cytomegalovirus status from the catalog of TCR beta chain sequences. In a later analysis, TCR nucleotide sequences were compared against IMGT/GENE-DB human TR gene sequences so that V and J genes could be assigned. In a later analysis, CDR3 sequences and most-parsimonious VDJ recombination scenarios were assigned using the TCRdist pipeline. In a later analysis, each TCR beta chain was defined by its CDR3 amino acid sequence together with its V-gene family, and reads without a unique V-gene family were excluded. As a way to deal with suspected cross-contamination and a sequencing artifact, a later analysis dropped over 550 nucleotide sequences that were highly shared and had low generation probability. In a later analysis, a clonal expansion index for each public chain was calculated from normalized within-repertoire ranks of inferred template counts. In a later analysis, generation probabilities were computed using a VDJ recombination model fitted to out-of-frame rearrangements, and the results were checked against IGoR. In a later analysis, TCR-TCR, TCR-HLA and TCR-CMV co-occurrence was scored with hypergeometric tests, and a repertoire-size bias correction was applied to TCR pairs. To estimate false discovery rates, a later analysis permuted the HLA or CMV assignments 20 times. In a later analysis, co-occurring TCRs were grouped using DBSCAN, and TCRdist sequence similarity was added for clustering within HLA-allele-positive subsets. For co-occurrence clustering, repertoires with fewer than 30,000 or more than 120,000 public chains were excluded, along with five or six repertoires with anomalous nucleotide sharing. TCRdb's version of the immuneACCESS table is confined to in-frame rearrangements and falls short of the full clone set. An unresolved V gene accounts for under half of the shortfall where checked; the remainder is of unknown origin. V and J calls plus clone size are reproduced from that table; the DNA served to infer D and trimming. For this sample the table gives about 120,000 clones, of which 10% were detected only once. Roughly 4.2% of the sample goes to the ten largest clones.

The rearrangement combines TRBV19 with TRBJ1-1; the D gene remains uncertain. The clonotype originates from a woman younger than 35 in good health and CMV-seropositive. Sequencing input: PBMCs. This receptor has the CDR3 CASSIQVNTEAFF. The DNA sequence reads TGTGCCAGTAGTATACAGGTAAACACTGAAGCTTTCTTT.